The TCR beta chain described here comes from a study of tissue T cells after allogeneic stem cell transplantation. The overall study: Smaller viable blood or marrow samples skipped sorting for direct DNA extraction. Broader study findings: Across patients, clones rarely overlapped, yet motif clusters were shared tissue-specifically.

This CDR3 has 13 residues. Deletions cut 5 bases from V and 3 bases from J, with 10 bases between. Germline CDR1 and CDR2: MGHRA and YSYEKL. Notes on this clone: Its specificity is not known.

Repertoires were generated with immunoSEQ multiplex PCR, while TCRdb's copy carries only in-frame clones and drops some. The table includes tens of thousands of clones, around 90% detected once. The TCR was taken from a woman aged 35 to 75 who later had graft-versus-host disease after an allogeneic stem cell transplant. The sequences come from blood, collected before transplantation. The rearrangement uses TRBV4-1 and TRBJ1-1; D may be TRBD1 (5 bases). Here the CDR3 DNA reads TGCGCCAGCAGCAGCGACAGTCACACTGAAGCTTTCTTT. Its translation is CASSSDSHTEAFF.